This T cell receptor beta chain was sequenced during a study of spatial heterogeneity in lung cancer. On the study more broadly: At a median of approximately 22 months after resection, follow-up PBMC samples were sequenced when available. Combinations of a unique TCR and a UMI were tallied in raw reads, and on average each appeared more than ten times.

Per the germline V gene, CDR1 is MNHNS and CDR2 is SASEGT. The CDR3 runs to 13 residues. Deletions cut 7 bases from V and 7 bases from J, with 16 bases between. Whole-study results and caveats: Blood contained ubiquitous expanded tumor TCRs more at resection than at follow-up.

Time point denoted: blood at routine non-recurrence follow-up after resection. From tumor, nontumor lung or frozen PBMC, whole RNA was taken unsorted for sequencing. Points on this clonotype: Its antigen is undetermined.

TCR cDNA molecules each had a unique molecular identifier. TCRdb reprocessed the 5' RACE reads with MiXCR, giving one entry per CDR3 protein. The sample holds around 110,000 distinct CDR3 sequences; 9% to 15% are singletons and the top ten take approximately 17%. The sequence was obtained from a male donor with early-stage non-small cell lung cancer. The gene calls are TRBV6-1 and TRBJ1-2; no firm D call. The sample here was PBMCs, taken at follow-up. CDR3 DNA sequence: TGTGCCAGCACGGGGAACTATCTGGGTGGCTACACCTTC. It specifies CASTGNYLGGYTF.